A selection of T cell receptor beta chains follows, all from one sample in a study of T-cell memory formation after mild COVID-19. TCRdb independently ran MiXCR on the 5' RACE reads; one entry per CDR3 protein. The sample shows hundreds of thousands of distinct CDR3 sequences, less than 20% of them seen only once. Sequencing used PBMCs or a T cell subset sorted from them (not recorded which). These receptors all come from a man aged 18 to 35 who had mild COVID-19 (a few samples of this study predate the infection). Cell type and time point are not known. The CDR3 runs from the conserved cysteine through the conserved F or W. A D gene is named only where the DNA matches it firmly. Some rows mark clone size as missing; the rest say once, few, many or name a class of expanded clone.

j_call clone_size d_call v_call cdr3_aa cdr3_nt
TRBJ2-3 . . TRBV27 CASSLEGGASTDTQYF TGTGCCAGCAGTTTGGAGGGGGGAGCGAGCACAGATACGCAGTATTTT
TRBJ2-3 few TRBD2 TRBV20-1 CSATHVLAGGTDTQYF TGCAGTGCTACCCACGTACTAGCGGGGGGCACAGATACGCAGTATTTT
TRBJ2-5 . . TRBV28 CASTEQETQYF TGTGCCAGCACGGAACAAGAGACCCAGTACTTC
TRBJ2-3 . TRBD2 TRBV28 CASGSGLAGGAQWVTQYF TGTGCCAGCGGATCCGGACTAGCGGGGGGAGCCCAATGGGTTACGCAGTATTTT
TRBJ1-5 few . TRBV6-2/TRBV6-3 CASSLPASGGRGNQPQHF TGTGCCAGCAGTCTACCCGCTTCGGGGGGCAGAGGCAATCAGCCCCAGCATTTT
TRBJ2-1 few . TRBV7-6 CASSLGDTNNEQFF TGTGCCAGCAGCTTAGGGGACACGAACAATGAGCAGTTCTTC
TRBJ1-1 few . TRBV2 CASREDGGNTEAFF TGTGCCAGCAGAGAGGACGGGGGGAACACTGAAGCTTTCTTT
TRBJ2-7 . . TRBV13 CASSLIPQRDEQYF TGTGCCAGCAGCTTAATCCCCCAACGCGACGAGCAGTACTTC
TRBJ2-3 few TRBD2 TRBV24-1 CATSDLAGDTQYF TGTGCCACCAGTGATTTAGCGGGGGATACGCAGTATTTT
TRBJ2-3 few . TRBV3-1 CASSQMDSNTDTQYF TGTGCCAGCAGCCAGATGGACAGCAACACAGATACGCAGTATTTT
TRBJ1-4 . TRBD1 TRBV5-1 CASGQSATNEKLFF TGCGCCTCGGGACAGTCGGCAACTAATGAAAAACTGTTTTTT
TRBJ2-7 few TRBD2 TRBV27 CASSLFLAGVGEQYF TGTGCCAGCAGTTTATTCCTAGCGGGGGTGGGCGAGCAGTACTTC
TRBJ1-2 . . TRBV11-2 CASSAGEGYTF TGTGCCAGCAGCGCAGGGGAAGGCTACACCTTC
TRBJ1-5 . . TRBV20-1 CSARGTQGFSTQPQHF TGCAGTGCTAGAGGGACACAGGGCTTCTCCACTCAGCCCCAGCATTTT
TRBJ2-2 . . TRBV4-3 CASSQVEGVGELFF TGCGCCAGCAGCCAAGTGGAGGGAGTCGGGGAGCTGTTTTTT
TRBJ2-7 many . TRBV5-1 CASSAGLRLSYEQYF TGCGCCAGCAGCGCCGGGTTAAGGCTCTCCTACGAGCAGTACTTC
TRBJ2-2 few TRBD1 TRBV20-1 CSARSGQGYTGELFF TGCAGTGCTAGATCGGGACAGGGGTATACCGGGGAGCTGTTTTTT
TRBJ1-1 few . TRBV4-3 CASSHRAGHNTEAFF TGCGCCAGCAGCCACCGGGCGGGGCATAACACTGAAGCTTTCTTT
TRBJ1-5 once . TRBV6-5 CASSYRGEGQPQHF TGTGCCAGCAGTTACCGTGGCGAGGGTCAGCCCCAGCATTTT
TRBJ2-3 few TRBD2 TRBV7-9 CASSFGGRDTQYF TGTGCCAGCAGCTTCGGGGGGAGAGATACGCAGTATTTT
TRBJ2-1 . . TRBV28 CASSPLTGGYNEQFF TGTGCCAGCAGTCCATTGACAGGTGGATACAATGAGCAGTTCTTC
TRBJ2-5 . . TRBV12-3/TRBV12-4 CASSLLRTQYF TGTGCCAGCAGCTTGTTGCGGACCCAGTACTTC
TRBJ1-2 . . TRBV20-1 CSASGGARGYTF TGCAGTGCTAGCGGAGGGGCGCGTGGCTACACCTTC
TRBJ1-1 . . TRBV6-5 CASSHGGTEAFF TGTGCCAGCAGTCATGGGGGGACTGAAGCTTTCTTT
TRBJ1-1 few . TRBV7-8 CASSSPPGSHTEAFF TGTGCCAGCAGCTCACCGCCAGGGTCCCACACTGAAGCTTTCTTT
TRBJ1-5 . . TRBV19 CASSSLTVSNQPQHF TGTGCCAGTAGTTCGCTAACCGTTAGCAATCAGCCCCAGCATTTT
TRBJ2-3 . TRBD2 TRBV6-2/TRBV6-3 CASSPGLAPPDTQYF TGTGCCAGCAGTCCGGGACTAGCGCCCCCAGATACGCAGTATTTT
TRBJ2-1 few . TRBV20-1 CSARDRGNYNEQFF TGCAGTGCTAGAGATCGCGGGAACTACAATGAGCAGTTCTTC
TRBJ1-1 few . TRBV12-3/TRBV12-4 CASSLVSGPGGF TGTGCCAGCAGTTTGGTCTCAGGCCCAGGAGGCTTT
TRBJ2-1 . . TRBV11-1 CASSLRRIEQFF TGTGCCAGCAGCTTAAGGAGGATTGAGCAGTTCTTC
TRBJ2-2 . . TRBV7-9 CASSLDWAAGELFF TGTGCCAGCAGCTTAGACTGGGCTGCCGGGGAGCTGTTTTTT
TRBJ1-2 . . TRBV5-1 CASTRGGGYGYTF TGCGCCAGCACCAGGGGAGGGGGATATGGCTACACCTTC
TRBJ2-3 few . TRBV20-1 CSARRTTDTQYF TGCAGTGCTCGACGAACCACAGATACGCAGTATTTT
TRBJ2-5 few TRBD2 TRBV5-1 CASSSGVGGGAEETQYF TGCGCCAGCAGCTCCGGAGTGGGCGGGGGGGCCGAAGAGACCCAGTACTTC
TRBJ2-4 few . TRBV12-3/TRBV12-4 CASSLEGLAKNIQYF TGTGCCAGCAGTTTAGAGGGGTTAGCCAAAAACATTCAGTACTTC
TRBJ2-4 few . TRBV7-2 CASSLGPLAKNIQYF TGTGCCAGCAGCTTGGGACCCCTAGCCAAAAACATTCAGTACTTC
TRBJ2-5 . . TRBV18 CASSPETSQETQYF TGTGCCAGCTCACCGGAGACTAGCCAAGAGACCCAGTACTTC
TRBJ2-1 few . TRBV9 CASSVPNNEQFF TGTGCCAGCAGCGTCCCTAACAATGAGCAGTTCTTC
TRBJ2-2 . . TRBV12-3/TRBV12-4 CASRGNRVRELFF TGTGCCAGCAGGGGGAACAGGGTTCGGGAGCTGTTTTTT
TRBJ2-5 few . TRBV5-1 CASCLDISGETQYF TGCGCCAGCTGCCTAGACATCTCCGGGGAGACCCAGTACTTC
TRBJ1-2 . . TRBV19 CASTTPGRTPYTF TGTGCCAGTACCACACCCGGCCGTACCCCCTACACCTTC
TRBJ2-5 many TRBD2 TRBV15 CATSRVGGAGETQYF TGTGCCACCAGCAGAGTCGGGGGGGCCGGGGAGACCCAGTACTTC
TRBJ1-2 many TRBD1 TRBV5-1 CASSLGQGEGYTF TGCGCCAGCAGCTTGGGACAGGGGGAAGGCTACACCTTC
TRBJ2-1 . TRBD2 TRBV4-1 CASSQAPGLAGPQFF TGCGCCAGCAGCCAAGCCCCGGGACTAGCGGGTCCCCAGTTCTTC
TRBJ1-6 few . TRBV10-2 CASSESVSPLHF TGCGCCAGCAGTGAGTCCGTATCACCCCTCCACTTT
TRBJ2-1 . TRBD2 TRBV12-3/TRBV12-4 CASTLTSGGARSYNEQFF TGTGCCAGCACCCTGACTAGCGGGGGGGCGCGCTCCTACAATGAGCAGTTCTTC